Listed here are 31 T cell receptor beta chains from one sample, sequenced in a study of blood T cell repertoires in COVID-19. This table comes from immunoSEQ multiplex PCR, and its TCRdb copy is limited to in-frame clones, with some not included. Of some 100,000 clones in the sample, 88% were seen once. Sequencing was performed on peripheral blood. The receptors come from a woman in her 70s with acute or convalescent COVID-19.

CDR3 sequence: CASSLTGGVGNTEAFF. The CDR3 nucleotides are TGTGCCAGCAGCTTAACAGGGGGCGTCGGGAACACTGAAGCTTTCTTT. The rearrangement links TRBV7-3 to TRBJ1-1, with 7 positions matching TRBD1. The V gene end was trimmed by 0 bases and the J gene end by 1 base; junction bases not matched to a gene: 5. Germline V gene data show CDR1 as SGHTA and CDR2 as FQGTGA. The CDR3 totals 16 residues.

The rearrangement joins TRBV5-6 to TRBJ2-3, with no clear D. This CDR3 has 16 residues. V was shortened by 0 bases and J by 5 bases, with 16 bases between the two germline ends. Germline V lookup: CDR1 SGHDT, CDR2 YYEEEE. The CDR3 spells CASSLVTLTSEDTQYF. DNA for the CDR3: TGTGCCAGCAGCTTGGTAACGTTGACATCTGAAGATACGCAGTATTTT. The full variable domain, in which reference TRBV5-6 and TRBJ2-3 provide the parts outside the CDR3, is DAGVTQSPTHLIKTRGQQVTLRCSPKSGHDTVSWYQQALGQGPQFIFQYYEEEERQRGNFPDRFSGHQFPNYSSELNVNALLLGDSALYLCASSLVTLTSEDTQYFGPGTRLTVL.

This chain links TRBV5-1 with TRBJ1-1; D not certain. The CDR3 length is 13 residues. CDR1 is SGHRS, CDR2 YFSETQ, per germline. Between the trimmed V and J ends, which lost 0 bases and 4 bases, there was a span of 7 bases. CDR3 loop: CASSLGTGTEAFF. The DNA for the CDR3 is TGCGCCAGCAGCTTGGGTACTGGCACTGAAGCTTTCTTT.

The chain joins TRBV7-3 to TRBJ2-1; D might be TRBD2 (7 bases). CDR1 and CDR2 (germline): SGHTA, FQGTGA. V lost 1 base to trimming and J lost 5 bases, with 12 bases between them. The CDR3 spans 15 residues. DNA of the CDR3: TGTGCCAGCAGCTTAATGTGGGGGGGCCACAATGAGCAGTTCTTC. Translating gives CASSLMWGGHNEQFF.

The CDR3 DNA reads as TGTGCCAGCAGTGAAATCTTGACAGTGAACACTGAAGCTTTCTTT. As protein: CASSEILTVNTEAFF. The chain carries TRBV2 and TRBJ1-1, with TRBD1 as a possible D gene (5 bases). From germline, CDR1 is SNHLY and CDR2 FYNNEI. The CDR3 extends over 15 amino acids. The V and J ends lost 2 bases and 0 bases respectively, with 10 bases between them.

This rearrangement joins TRBV6-5 to TRBJ1-6; no clear D. Trimming removed 8 bases at V and 1 base at J, with 6 bases between. Germline V lookup: CDR1 MNHEY, CDR2 SVGAGI. This CDR3 comprises 13 residues. CDR3 sequence (DNA): TGTGCCAGCGCGCCATCCTATAATTCACCCCTCCACTTT. It specifies CASAPSYNSPLHF.

V usage is TRBV5-6 and J usage is TRBJ2-1; TRBD2 agrees at 10 bases. J lost 3 bases, V lost 4 bases, and 7 bases had no gene match. Germline V gives CDR1 SGHDT, CDR2 YYEEEE. The CDR3 extends over 16 amino acids. This chain's CDR3 is CASSTLTSGIYNEQFF. The CDR3 DNA is TGTGCCAGCAGCACGTTAACTAGCGGGATCTACAATGAGCAGTTCTTC.

This chain connects TRBV5-6 to TRBJ2-7; a weak D match, TRBD1 (6 bases). Germline V gives CDR1 SGHDT, CDR2 YYEEEE. The CDR3 is made up of 17 amino acids. Trimming took off 0 bases at V and 7 bases at J, with 23 bases between the two ends. CDR3: CASSLGPGVRIGVEQYF. The CDR3, as DNA: TGTGCCAGCAGCTTGGGGCCAGGGGTGAGGATAGGTGTAGAGCAGTACTTC.

The chain joins TRBV3-1 (or the pseudogene TRBV3-2) to TRBJ2-3, with 9 nucleotides matching TRBD1. From germline, CDR1 is LGHDT and CDR2 YNNKEL (reference sequence). This CDR3 is built from 17 residues. Trimming took 0 bases from V and 7 from J; bases not matched to a gene: 11. CDR3 nucleotide sequence: TGTGCCAGCAGCCAAGACCGGGACAGGGTTTTTTATTATACGCAGTATTTT. It yields the protein CASSQDRDRVFYYTQYF.

By share, this clone ranks as medium-sized. V gene TRBV19 combines with J gene TRBJ2-2; 9 bases map to TRBD2. After removal of 0 bases from V and 3 bases from J, the junction contained 5 bases not matched to a gene. Germline V gene lookup returns CDR1 LNHDA and CDR2 SQIVND (reference sequence). This CDR3 contains 17 residues. CDR3 in DNA: TGTGCCAGTAGTATAGAAGAAGCGGGAGGTCACACCGGGGAGCTGTTTTTT. Translated, it gives CASSIEEAGGHTGELFF.

The chain carries TRBV4-1 and TRBJ2-5, with 12 bases aligning to TRBD2. J was trimmed by 2 bases and V by 4 bases; bases with no gene match: 17. The CDR3 is 20 amino acids. Germline V gives CDR1 MGHRA, CDR2 YSYEKL. In nucleotides, the CDR3 is TGCGCCAGCAGCCTTACTCCTAGCGGGAGGGCCGCCGGGGTTCAAGAGACCCAGTACTTC. Its protein product is CASSLTPSGRAAGVQETQYF.

This rearrangement joins TRBV2 to TRBJ1-1, with TRBD1 as a possible D gene (5 bases). CDR3 size: 14 residues. Germline V lookup: CDR1 SNHLY, CDR2 FYNNEI. Between the trimmed V and J ends, which lost 3 bases and 4 bases, there was a span of 12 bases. Here the CDR3 reads CASSEGGGGTEAFF. CDR3 nucleotide sequence: TGTGCCAGCAGTGAGGGCGGGGGTGGCACTGAAGCTTTCTTT.

V gene TRBV19 combines with J gene TRBJ2-2, with D possibly being TRBD1 (6 bases). CDR1 and CDR2 from the germline V gene are LNHDA and SQIVND (reference sequence). The V end was cut by 4 bases, the J end by 0 bases, with 12 bases between. The CDR3 contains 16 residues. The CDR3 region has the DNA TGTGCCAGTAGTAGAGGGGGAAACGCGAACACCGGGGAGCTGTTTTTT. This encodes CASSRGGNANTGELFF.

The chain employs TRBV19 and TRBJ1-1; 9 bases are a match to TRBD1. The V segment lost 5 bases and the J segment 2 bases; nucleotides outside the gene matches: 3. This CDR3 spans 14 amino acids. Germline CDR1 reads LNHDA; CDR2 reads SQIVND (reference sequence). This CDR3 is CASSGQGQNTEAFF. The DNA of the CDR3 is TGTGCCAGTAGTGGACAGGGGCAAAACACTGAAGCTTTCTTT.

V usage is TRBV6-6 and J usage is TRBJ2-7; a weak D match, TRBD1 (6 bases). V lost 2 bases to trimming and J lost 4 bases, with 9 bases between them. This CDR3 comprises 13 residues. Germline values: CDR1 MNHNY, CDR2 SVGAGI (reference sequence). The CDR3: CASSYPDRYEQYF. The CDR3 DNA reads TGTGCCAGCAGTTACCCGGACAGATACGAGCAGTACTTC.

The chain recombines TRBV12-3 or TRBV12-4 with TRBJ1-2; D is unresolved. Trimming removed 6 bases at V and 5 bases at J, with 10 bases between. The CDR3 is 12 amino acids. The CDR3 nucleotides read TGTGCCAGCAGCCGGGTTCGGTATGGCTACACCTTC. Its protein is CASSRVRYGYTF.

The chain joins TRBV7-8 to TRBJ2-7; TRBD1 might be the D (6 bases). V was shortened by 2 bases and J by 1 base, with 15 bases between the two germline ends. The CDR3 has 16 amino acids. Per germline, CDR1 SGHVS and CDR2 FQNEAQ. CDR3 bases: TGTGCCAGCAGCTTAAGGTCCTGGGGGCTGTCCTACGAGCAGTACTTC. Amino acids: CASSLRSWGLSYEQYF. Full variable domain (missing parts from reference TRBV7-8 and TRBJ2-7): GAGVSQSPRYKVAKRGQDVALRCDPISGHVSLFWYQQALGQGPEFLTYFQNEAQLDKSGLPSDRFFAERPEGSVSTLKIQRTQQEDSAVYLCASSLRSWGLSYEQYFGPGTRLTVT.

This chain joins TRBV9 and TRBJ2-6, with D hard to call. V dropped 0 bases and J dropped 2 bases, with 3 bases sitting between them. The germline V gene encodes CDR1 SGDLS and CDR2 YYNGEE. The CDR3 totals 14 residues. CDR3 in amino acids: CASSVATGANVLTF. Here the CDR3 DNA reads TGTGCCAGCAGCGTAGCAACTGGGGCCAACGTCCTGACTTTC.

The CDR3 loop reads CASSSGLAGARSSYNEQFF. CDR3 DNA sequence: TGTGCCAGCAGTTCCGGACTAGCGGGGGCCAGAAGCTCCTACAATGAGCAGTTCTTC. The chain employs TRBV27 and TRBJ2-1; 13 bases line up with TRBD2. After removal of 4 bases from V and 0 bases from J, the junction contained 9 bases not matched to a gene. CDR1 is MNHEY and CDR2 is SMNVEV in the germline V gene (reference sequence). This CDR3 has 19 amino acids.

A note on this clone: Relative to the germline gene, one junction end is altered; a read error may explain this. CDR3 amino acids: CSASTEPDGYTF. In DNA, the CDR3 is TGCAGTGCTAGTACCGAGCCTGATGGTTACACCTTC. This chain links TRBV20-1 with TRBJ1-2; D is unclear. The V gene's germline CDR1 is DFQATT and CDR2 SNEGSKA (reference sequence). This CDR3 is 12 amino acids long.

For this clone: At the DNA level, this CDR3 is encoded by other sequences in the same sample as well. This chain links TRBV12-3 or TRBV12-4 with TRBJ1-1; possible D gene TRBD1, 5 bases. Trimming removed 5 bases from V and 1 base from J, with 8 bases in between. The CDR3 runs 13 residues. The CDR3 DNA is TGTGCCAGCAGTCTAGGACAGAACACTGAAGCTTTCTTT. It codes for CASSLGQNTEAFF.

The chain employs TRBV11-1 and TRBJ1-1, with unresolved D. Trimming cost V 1 base and J 4 bases, with 13 bases left between them. This CDR3 has 15 amino acids. In germline, CDR1 is SGHAT, CDR2 FQDESV (reference sequence). The CDR3: CASSLERKLFTEAFF. CDR3 in DNA: TGTGCCAGCAGCTTAGAGAGGAAACTATTCACTGAAGCTTTCTTT.

The chain employs TRBV10-1 and TRBJ2-1, with 11 positions matching TRBD2. The V gene end was trimmed by 5 bases and the J gene end by 10 bases; junction bases not matched to a gene: 13. Germline V CDR1 and CDR2: WNHNN, SYGVQD (reference sequence). The CDR3 has 16 residues. CDR3 sequence reads: CASSQNLAGGGGEQFF. CDR3 sequence (DNA): TGCGCCAGCAGTCAGAACCTAGCGGGAGGAGGGGGGGAGCAGTTCTTC.

The chain combines TRBV13 with TRBJ2-7; 11 nucleotides align to TRBD1. Trimming took 5 bases from V and 6 from J; bases not matched to a gene: 6. The CDR3 has 14 amino acids. Germline V lookup: CDR1 PRHDT, CDR2 FYEKMQ (reference sequence). The CDR3 loop reads CASSRTGGRIEQYF. The CDR3 DNA sequence: TGTGCCAGCAGCAGGACAGGGGGCCGCATCGAGCAGTACTTC.

The rearrangement joins TRBV29-1 to TRBJ2-5; possible D gene TRBD2, 6 bases. The V and J ends lost 3 bases and 5 bases respectively, with 19 bases between them. This CDR3 is built from 15 residues. Germline CDR1 and CDR2: SQVTM and ANQGSEA. CDR3 sequence: CSVEPPGDRGETQYF. The CDR3, as DNA: TGCAGCGTTGAGCCCCCGGGAGACCGGGGGGAGACCCAGTACTTC. The full variable domain, completed using reference TRBV29-1 and TRBJ2-5, is SAVISQKPSRDICQRGTSLTIQCQVDSQVTMMFWYRQQPGQSLTLIATANQGSEATYESGFVIDKFPISRPNLTFSTLTVSNMSPEDSSIYLCSVEPPGDRGETQYFGPGTRLLVL.

The V and J genes are TRBV27 and TRBJ2-7; 8 bases are shared with TRBD2. J gave up 3 bases and V 3 bases, and 4 bases lay outside the gene matches. Looked up from germline, CDR1 is MNHEY and CDR2 is SMNVEV (reference sequence). This CDR3 region has 14 residues. Written as DNA, the CDR3 is TGTGCCAGCAGTTTCGGGGGGGCGGGCTACGAGCAGTACTTC. Protein sequence: CASSFGGAGYEQYF.

The chain has TRBV11-3 and TRBJ2-2; the D is unclear. CDR1 and CDR2 (germline): SGHNT, YENEEA. The CDR3 is 14 residues long. The V and J ends lost 1 base and 6 bases respectively, with 9 bases between them. This CDR3 reads CASSLGLKPGELFF. CDR3 coding DNA: TGTGCCAGCAGCTTAGGGCTCAAACCCGGGGAGCTGTTTTTT.

The chain combines TRBV12-3 or TRBV12-4 with TRBJ2-1; D unresolved. The ends were cut back, 9 bases at V and 4 bases at J, with 13 bases in the middle. The CDR3 covers 13 residues. The CDR3 nucleotides read TGTGCCAGTTCGTCTGCTACTTACAATGAGCAGTTCTTC. Translated: CASSSATYNEQFF.

The sample holds one count of this clone. The V call is TRBV5-8, the J call TRBJ2-7; a possible D gene is TRBD2 (6 bases). Germline CDR1 SGHTS, CDR2 YDEGEE. The CDR3 spans 16 residues. The V end lost 6 bases, the J end lost 0 bases, and 19 bases lay between the germline ends. CDR3 amino acids: CASTLGNRGSSYEQYF. The CDR3 DNA sequence: TGTGCCAGCACCCTTGGGAATCGGGGGAGCTCCTACGAGCAGTACTTC.

The rearrangement links TRBV5-1 to TRBJ1-1; 8 bases are a match to TRBD1. Trimming took 4 bases from V and 1 from J; bases not matched to a gene: 6. Per the germline V gene, CDR1 is SGHRS and CDR2 is YFSETQ. The CDR3 is 15 amino acids. The CDR3 DNA is TGCGCCAGCAGCGCGACAGGGGTGGCGAACACTGAAGCTTTCTTT. This sequence encodes CASSATGVANTEAFF.

The J gene is TRBJ2-2, the V gene TRBV24-1; tentative D call: TRBD1 (5 bases). Germline V gene lookup returns CDR1 KGHDR and CDR2 SFDVKD. The ends were cut back, 8 bases at V and 3 bases at J, with 9 bases in the middle. The CDR3 length is 13 residues. The CDR3 DNA reads as TGTGCCACCACCGGACATCACACCGGGGAGCTGTTTTTT. It yields the protein CATTGHHTGELFF.